Below, 6 T cell receptor beta chains from the same sample are listed, as sequenced in a study of CD8 T cells in ankylosing spondylitis. MiXCR, run by TCRdb on the 5' RACE reads, gives a single entry per CDR3 protein. This table has about 160,000 distinct CDR3 sequences, about 16% appearing once. The sequenced sample was blood, either unsorted or a sorted T cell fraction (not recorded which). Every receptor here comes from a male donor with ankylosing spondylitis or in good health (not recorded which).

The V gene is TRBV28, the J gene TRBJ1-1; D uncertain. The CDR3 runs to 14 residues. The V and J ends lost 2 bases and 1 base respectively, with 8 bases between them. CDR1 MDHEN and CDR2 SYDVKM come from the germline V gene. The CDR3 DNA is TGTGCCAGCAGTTTAAGGTTCGGGAACACTGAAGCTTTCTTT. Translation: CASSLRFGNTEAFF.

This clonotype was counted at least ten times. The chain couples TRBV3-1 to TRBJ1-1; 7 bases match TRBD1. From germline, CDR1 is LGHDT and CDR2 YNNKEL (reference sequence). The CDR3 covers 15 residues. V trimming: 3 bases; J trimming: 1 base; junction bases outside the gene matches: 5. The CDR3 spells CASSHGDRANTEAFF. CDR3 sequence (DNA): TGTGCCAGCAGCCATGGAGACAGGGCGAACACTGAAGCTTTCTTT. The full variable domain, its missing parts supplied by reference TRBV3-1 and TRBJ1-1, is DTAVSQTPKYLVTQMGNDKSIKCEQNLGHDTMYWYKQDSKKFLKIMFSYNNKELIINETVPNRFSPKSPDKAHLNLHINSLELGDSAVYFCASSHGDRANTEAFFGQGTRLTVV.

This clonotype was detected many times. The genes are TRBV5-1 and TRBJ2-7; D gene ambiguous. V was cut by 4 bases and J by 3 bases, with 5 bases left in between. Germline CDR1 is SGHRS and CDR2 is YFSETQ. The CDR3 has 11 residues. The CDR3 DNA reads as TGCGCCAGCAGCCCGGACTACGAGCAGTACTTC. It yields the protein CASSPDYEQYF.

This clonotype was recorded at least ten times. J is TRBJ1-5 and V is TRBV20-1, with D tentatively TRBD1 (5 bases). V lost 5 bases to trimming and J lost 5 bases, with 13 bases between them. This CDR3 region has 13 residues. Germline V gives CDR1 DFQATT, CDR2 SNEGSKA (reference sequence). CDR3 sequence: CSAALGVDQPQHF. The CDR3, as DNA: TGCAGTGCTGCCCTAGGGGTTGATCAGCCCCAGCATTTT.

The chain couples TRBV2 to TRBJ2-2; 8 nucleotides align to TRBD1. This CDR3 spans 13 amino acids. Per the germline V gene, CDR1 is SNHLY and CDR2 is FYNNEI. After removal of 8 bases from V and 3 bases from J, the junction contained 2 bases not matched to a gene. This chain's CDR3 is CASQGADTGELFF. CDR3 DNA sequence: TGTGCCAGCCAGGGGGCGGACACCGGGGAGCTGTTTTTT.

In its sample, this clonotype was seen many times. The chain couples TRBV28 to TRBJ2-7; the D gene is possibly TRBD1 (6 bases). The V end was cut by 5 bases, the J end by 3 bases, with 14 bases between. The CDR3 spans 14 residues. Germline CDR1 MDHEN, CDR2 SYDVKM. The CDR3 spells CASSITGFLYEQYF. Written as DNA, the CDR3 is TGTGCCAGCAGTATCACAGGGTTCCTCTACGAGCAGTACTTC.